Below are 9 T cell receptor beta chains sequenced from a single sample in a study of T-cell reconstitution after alpha-beta-depleted transplantation in children. Using unique molecular identifiers, the investigators prepared the TCRbeta library. TCRdb reprocessed the PCR reads with MiXCR, giving one entry per CDR3 protein. Counted here are 250,000 to 350,000 distinct CDR3 sequences, 9.5% to 10% occurring once; the ten biggest clones make up about 9.5%. Material: PBMCs from the stem cell graft donor, obtained from the stem cell graft. These receptors all come from a human donor who donated a stem cell graft to a child with SCID.

The J gene is TRBJ1-2, the V gene TRBV29-1, with a weak D call TRBD1 (6 bases). V lost 3 bases, J lost 6 bases, and 17 bases lay in between. The CDR3 contains 14 residues. Germline-derived CDR1 and CDR2 are SQVTM and ANQGSEA. The CDR3 is CSVEVGGVVDGYTF. The CDR3 region has the DNA TGCAGCGTTGAGGTGGGGGGCGTAGTCGATGGCTACACCTTC. Using reference TRBV29-1 and TRBJ1-2 for the parts outside the CDR3, the full variable domain is SAVISQKPSRDICQRGTSLTIQCQVDSQVTMMFWYRQQPGQSLTLIATANQGSEATYESGFVIDKFPISRPNLTFSTLTVSNMSPEDSSIYLCSVEVGGVVDGYTFGSGTRLTVV.

In its sample, this clonotype was seen many times. The chain uses TRBV20-1 and TRBJ1-1; D possibly corresponds to TRBD1 (6 bases). The germline V and J ends were trimmed by 0 bases and 2 bases, with 7 bases remaining between them. CDR1 DFQATT and CDR2 SNEGSKA come from the germline V gene (reference sequence). The CDR3 is made up of 13 amino acids. CDR3 DNA: TGCAGTGCTAGAGAGGACAGTAACACTGAAGCTTTCTTT. It yields the protein CSAREDSNTEAFF.

This clonotype was counted only a few times. The chain carries TRBV7-2 and TRBJ2-7; 12 bases are a match to TRBD1. The CDR3 is 14 residues long. V was pared by 5 bases and J by 6 bases, with 5 bases of the junction left unmatched. Germline V lookup: CDR1 SGHTA, CDR2 FQGNSA. The DNA of the CDR3 is TGTGCCAGCAGCCGCCGGGACAGGGGGCCCGAGCAGTACTTC. Translated, it gives CASSRRDRGPEQYF.

The table lists this clonotype with many counts. The genes are TRBV10-3 and TRBJ2-2, with 8 bases that match TRBD1. The germline CDR1 and CDR2 sequences are ENHRY and SYGVKD. The junction had 8 bases not matched to a gene; V was cut back by 10 bases and J by 7 bases. The CDR3 runs 13 residues. This chain's CDR3 is CATQGQAVGELFF. CDR3 coding DNA: TGTGCCACCCAGGGACAGGCCGTCGGGGAGCTGTTTTTT.

The chain couples TRBV19 to TRBJ1-6; unclear D gene. Germline-derived CDR1 and CDR2 are LNHDA and SQIVND (reference sequence). CDR3 length: 15 amino acids. The V and J ends lost 7 bases and 11 bases respectively, with 21 bases between them. CDR3 loop: CASTSLVGPNPPLHF. The CDR3 DNA reads as TGTGCCAGTACTTCCTTGGTCGGACCGAATCCACCCCTCCACTTT.

This clonotype was observed a few times. The genes are TRBV6-2 or TRBV6-3 and TRBJ2-7; 8 nucleotides align to TRBD1. Unmatched junction bases numbered 15, after V lost 3 bases and J lost 2 bases. CDR1 and CDR2 (germline): MNHEY, SVGEGT. The CDR3 extends over 18 amino acids. The CDR3 reads CASSYSHLDRARTYEQYF. CDR3 sequence (DNA): TGTGCCAGCAGTTATTCCCACTTGGACAGGGCTAGAACCTACGAGCAGTACTTC.

This clonotype was observed many times. The chain links TRBV5-1 to TRBJ1-5; possible D gene TRBD1, 6 bases. Germline values: CDR1 SGHRS, CDR2 YFSETQ. The CDR3 consists of 15 residues. Trimming took 0 bases from V and 6 from J, leaving 13 bases between them. CDR3 in DNA: TGCGCCAGCAGCTTGGCCGGACAGCTGACTCAGCCCCAGCATTTT. Its translation: CASSLAGQLTQPQHF.

This clonotype occurred many times. V gene TRBV10-2 combines with J gene TRBJ2-1; TRBD2 matches 10 bases. The CDR3 has 15 residues. CDR1 and CDR2 from the germline V gene are WSHSY and SAAADI. Losses at the gene ends were 6 bases for V and 2 bases for J; bases not matched to a gene: 4. CDR3 protein: CASRKRGGPYNEQFF. DNA of the CDR3: TGCGCCAGCAGAAAGCGGGGGGGCCCCTACAATGAGCAGTTCTTC.

This clonotype was detected a few times. The chain links TRBV9 to TRBJ2-7, with 9 bases aligning to TRBD1. The V gene end was trimmed by 3 bases and the J gene end by 3 bases; junction bases not matched to a gene: 4. CDR1 and CDR2 (germline): SGDLS, YYNGEE. The CDR3 has 14 amino acids. This CDR3 is CASSAGTGNYEQYF. DNA of the CDR3: TGTGCCAGCAGCGCGGGGACAGGGAACTACGAGCAGTACTTC. Full variable domain (outside the CDR3, taken from reference TRBV9 and TRBJ2-7): DSGVTQTPKHLITATGQRVTLRCSPRSGDLSVYWYQQSLDQGLQFLIQYYNGEERAKGNILERFSAQQFPDLHSELNLSSLELGDSALYFCASSAGTGNYEQYFGPGTRLTVT.